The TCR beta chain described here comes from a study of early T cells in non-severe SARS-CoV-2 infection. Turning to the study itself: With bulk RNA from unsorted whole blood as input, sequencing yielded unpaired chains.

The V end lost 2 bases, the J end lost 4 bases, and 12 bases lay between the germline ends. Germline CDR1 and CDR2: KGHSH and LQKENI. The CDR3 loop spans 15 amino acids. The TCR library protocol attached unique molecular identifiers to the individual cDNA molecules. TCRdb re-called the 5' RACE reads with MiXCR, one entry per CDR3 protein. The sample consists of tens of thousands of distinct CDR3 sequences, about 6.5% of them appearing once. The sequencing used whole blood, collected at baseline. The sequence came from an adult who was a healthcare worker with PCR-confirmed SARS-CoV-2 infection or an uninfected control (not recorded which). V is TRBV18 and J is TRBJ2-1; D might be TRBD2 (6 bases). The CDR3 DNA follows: TGTGCCAGCTCACCAGGGACTTCCACTTACAATGAGCAGTTCTTC. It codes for CASSPGTSTYNEQFF.